This T cell receptor beta chain comes out of a study of identical twins. This clonotype was counted ten times or more. Its antigen remains unidentified. The CDR3 has 13 residues. Per the germline V gene, CDR1 is DFQATT and CDR2 is SNEGSKA (reference sequence). V dropped 6 bases and J dropped 4 bases, with 15 bases sitting between them. Findings and caveats of the study: Invariant cells of the MAIT and iNKT types might have partly distorted the zero-insertion analyses. Out-of-frame alpha sequences common to twins were enriched for low generation probability.

TCRdb re-called the 5' RACE reads with MiXCR, one entry per CDR3 protein. The sample includes about 260,000 distinct CDR3 sequences, about 7% seen only once; the top ten take 3.5% to 4%. Everyone who donated was a healthy Caucasian. These data also formed part of another study, on yellow fever vaccine responses in identical twins. That paper adds: Vaccine T cell responses of twins reportedly seemed partly convergent and partly personalized.

This rearrangement joins TRBV20-1 to TRBJ1-2, with D possibly matching TRBD1 (5 bases). Sequenced sample: memory (CD45RO+) T cells sorted from blood. This receptor was obtained from a woman aged 18-29 years in good health. As DNA, the CDR3 is TGCAGTGCCCTCCGCCAGGGACGCTATGGCTACACCTTC. Residues: CSALRQGRYGYTF.